Following are 20 T cell receptor beta chains from one sample sequenced in a study. Produced via immunoSEQ multiplex PCR; TCRdb's table is partial and in-frame only. The sample has around 50,000 clones; approximately 93% are singletons. The sample was PBMCs. These receptor sequences come from a man in his forties with rheumatoid arthritis.

The rearrangement joins TRBV19 to TRBJ1-5, with D possibly matching TRBD1 (5 bases). CDR1 is LNHDA and CDR2 is SQIVND in the germline V gene (reference sequence). The V and J ends lost 7 bases and 4 bases respectively, with 20 bases between them. This CDR3 has 16 amino acids. CDR3 sequence: CASIPGQSGGNQPQHF. CDR3 in DNA: TGTGCCAGTATACCCGGACAAAGTGGGGGTAATCAGCCCCAGCATTTT.

The CDR3 coding sequence is TGTGCCAGTAAAAGGACAGGGGCGTTGAGAGAGACCCAGTACTTC. This translates into CASKRTGALRETQYF. J is TRBJ2-5 and V is TRBV19; 9 bases match TRBD1. The CDR3 covers 15 residues. The germline gives CDR1 LNHDA, CDR2 SQIVND (reference sequence). The V gene end was trimmed by 7 bases and the J gene end by 4 bases; junction bases not matched to a gene: 10.

The CDR3 is CATGTSGSAETQYF. In DNA form, the CDR3 reads TGTGCCACCGGGACTAGCGGGAGCGCAGAGACCCAGTACTTC. The V and J genes are TRBV24-1 and TRBJ2-5; 14 nucleotides line up with TRBD2. This CDR3 is built from 14 residues. V dropped 9 bases and J dropped 4; count of bases not matched to a gene: 3. CDR1 is KGHDR, CDR2 SFDVKD, per germline.

The chain employs TRBV28 and TRBJ1-2; D is possibly TRBD1 (5 bases). This CDR3 region has 13 residues. The germline V gene encodes CDR1 MDHEN and CDR2 SYDVKM. Between the trimmed V and J ends, which lost 5 bases and 7 bases, there was a span of 14 bases. The CDR3 spells CASSLSGRAGYTF. Written as DNA, the CDR3 is TGTGCCAGCAGTCTCTCCGGCAGGGCTGGCTACACCTTC.

CDR3 residues: CASRPPGVRGDTQYF. The CDR3 nucleotides are TGTGCCAGCAGGCCCCCGGGGGTGAGAGGAGATACGCAGTATTTT. This sequence joins TRBV28 and TRBJ2-3; weak D call: TRBD2 (6 bases). Germline CDR1 is MDHEN and CDR2 is SYDVKM. Trimming removed 6 bases from V and 5 bases from J, with 18 bases in between. This CDR3 comprises 15 residues.

V usage is TRBV25-1 and J usage is TRBJ1-2; no definite D call. Trimming removed 4 bases at V and 4 bases at J, with 4 bases between. CDR1 and CDR2 from the germline V gene are MGHDK and SYGVNS. The CDR3 has 11 amino acids. The CDR3 DNA follows: TGTGCCAGCAGTGTTGGCTATGGCTACACCTTC. Residues: CASSVGYGYTF.

Concerning this clone: The same CDR3 is also encoded by other DNA sequences in this sample. The rearrangement joins TRBV27 to TRBJ2-2; D call uncertain. With 3 bases removed from V and 5 bases from J, the gap between germline ends came to 7 bases. In germline, CDR1 is MNHEY, CDR2 SMNVEV (reference sequence). CDR3 length: 13 residues. CDR3 nucleotide sequence: TGTGCCAGCAGTTTGAGTAGAACCGGGGAGCTGTTTTTT. It specifies CASSLSRTGELFF.

This chain links TRBV9 with TRBJ1-1; D is unclear. The CDR3 is 14 amino acids. The V and J ends lost 4 bases and 1 base respectively, with 11 bases between them. Germline V gene data show CDR1 as SGDLS and CDR2 as YYNGEE. The CDR3 coding sequence is TGTGCCAGCAGCCTCCGGCCTTCGAACACTGAAGCTTTCTTT. This gives the protein CASSLRPSNTEAFF.

The genes are TRBV5-4 and TRBJ1-2; tentatively, D is TRBD1 (6 bases). Looked up from germline, CDR1 is SGHNT and CDR2 is YYREEE (reference sequence). This CDR3 is built from 14 residues. The V gene lost 6 bases and the J gene lost 2 bases, with 14 bases spanning the gap. CDR3 bases: TGTGCCAGCACCTCGCAAGGGGGGAACTATGGCTACACCTTC. Translation gives CASTSQGGNYGYTF. The whole variable domain, filled in from reference TRBV5-4 and TRBJ1-2, reads ETGVTQSPTHLIKTRGQQVTLRCSSQSGHNTVSWYQQALGQGPQFIFQYYREEENGRGNFPPRFSGLQFPNYSSELNVNALELDDSALYLCASTSQGGNYGYTFGSGTRLTVV.

About this clone itself: This CDR3 is also generated by other DNA sequences in the sample. The chain employs TRBV18 and TRBJ2-3, with D possibly matching TRBD1 (6 bases). The V end was cut by 3 bases, the J end by 3 bases, with 13 bases between. Per germline, CDR1 KGHSH and CDR2 LQKENI. The CDR3 is 15 amino acids. The CDR3 spells CASSPRTGRTDTQYF. The CDR3 nucleotides are TGTGCCAGCTCACCTAGAACAGGGAGAACAGATACGCAGTATTTT. Full variable domain (outside the CDR3, taken from reference TRBV18 and TRBJ2-3): NAGVMQNPRHLVRRRGQEARLRCSPMKGHSHVYWYRQLPEEGLKFMVYLQKENIIDESGMPKERFSAEFPKEGPSILRIQQVVRGDSAAYFCASSPRTGRTDTQYFGPGTRLTVL.

This chain uses TRBV7-2 with TRBJ1-2; D gene unclear. Germline CDR1 and CDR2: SGHTA and FQGNSA. V was cut by 3 bases and J by 3 bases, with 11 bases left in between. The CDR3 loop spans 14 amino acids. DNA of the CDR3: TGTGCCAGCAGCTTTGAGGGCCCCTACTATGGCTACACCTTC. Its protein product is CASSFEGPYYGYTF. The full variable domain, completed using reference TRBV7-2 and TRBJ1-2, is GAGVSQSPSNKVTEKGKDVELRCDPISGHTALYWYRQSLGQGLEFLIYFQGNSAPDKSGLPSDRFSAERTGGSVSTLTIQRTQQEDSAVYLCASSFEGPYYGYTFGSGTRLTVV.

This rearrangement joins TRBV6-5 to TRBJ1-1, with D perhaps matching TRBD1 (6 bases). Germline-derived CDR1 and CDR2 are MNHEY and SVGAGI. Trimming took 4 bases from V and 0 from J, leaving 15 bases between them. The CDR3 consists of 16 residues. DNA for the CDR3: TGTGCCAGCAGTTCCATATCCACAGGGCTGAACACTGAAGCTTTCTTT. It codes for CASSSISTGLNTEAFF.

The V gene is TRBV3-1 (or the pseudogene TRBV3-2), the J gene TRBJ1-6, with 8 positions matching TRBD1. Germline loops: CDR1 LGHDT, CDR2 YNNKEL (reference sequence). This CDR3 comprises 15 residues. J was trimmed by 7 bases and V by 4 bases; bases with no gene match: 6. For the CDR3, the DNA is TGTGCCAGCAGCCTTGGGACAGGACCCAATTCACCCCTCCACTTT. It translates to CASSLGTGPNSPLHF.

This chain connects TRBV2 to TRBJ1-4; 8 bases match TRBD1. This CDR3 comprises 16 residues. Trimming cost V 7 bases and J 0 bases; bases outside gene matches: 7. Germline V gene sequence: CDR1 SNHLY, CDR2 FYNNEI. CDR3 sequence: CASTDRVLATNEKLFF. CDR3 nucleotide sequence: TGTGCCAGCACGGACAGGGTTTTGGCAACTAATGAAAAACTGTTTTTT.

The rearrangement joins TRBV19 to TRBJ1-4; D is uncertain. The CDR3 runs 18 residues. Germline CDR1 is LNHDA and CDR2 is SQIVND (reference sequence). With 7 bases removed from V and 3 bases from J, the gap between germline ends came to 24 bases. DNA of the CDR3: TGTGCCAGTACCCCCCTTTTAGGAGGTTCTTCCTCTAATGAAAAACTGTTTTTT. Translation gives CASTPLLGGSSSNEKLFF.

The CDR3 loop reads CASSPGRMTYEQYF. The CDR3 nucleotides are TGTGCCAGCTCACCAGGCAGGATGACCTACGAGCAGTACTTC. The chain couples TRBV18 to TRBJ2-7, with unresolved D. CDR3 length: 14 residues. V lost 2 bases, J lost 2 bases, and 10 bases lay in between. Germline CDR1 is KGHSH and CDR2 is LQKENI. The entire variable domain, with the rest obtained from reference TRBV18 and TRBJ2-7, is as follows: NAGVMQNPRHLVRRRGQEARLRCSPMKGHSHVYWYRQLPEEGLKFMVYLQKENIIDESGMPKERFSAEFPKEGPSILRIQQVVRGDSAAYFCASSPGRMTYEQYFGPGTRLTVT.

The V call is TRBV28, the J call TRBJ1-2; 7 bases map to TRBD1. The CDR3 covers 14 residues. V lost 3 bases to trimming and J lost 2 bases; unmatched junction nucleotides: 3. Germline V CDR1 and CDR2: MDHEN, SYDVKM. The CDR3 DNA is TGTGCCAGCAGTTTTAGACAGGGCAACTATGGCTACACCTTC. It encodes CASSFRQGNYGYTF.

This rearrangement joins TRBV28 to TRBJ1-1; D gene uncertain. From germline, CDR1 is MDHEN and CDR2 SYDVKM. This CDR3 has 12 amino acids. The V end lost 8 bases, the J end lost 3 bases, and 10 bases lay between the germline ends. This CDR3 is CASRPRYTEAFF. DNA of the CDR3: TGTGCCAGCCGACCCAGGTACACTGAAGCTTTCTTT.

The rearrangement links TRBV5-1 to TRBJ2-7, with D possibly matching TRBD2 (5 bases). CDR1 is SGHRS and CDR2 is YFSETQ in the germline V gene. The length of the CDR3 is 15 residues. The V and J ends lost 0 bases and 0 bases respectively, with 10 bases between them. CDR3 sequence (DNA): TGCGCCAGCAGCTTGGCGAGTGGGAGCTCCTACGAGCAGTACTTC. Translated: CASSLASGSSYEQYF.

This chain connects TRBV30 to TRBJ1-5; 8 bases map to TRBD1. V shed 1 base, J shed 8 bases, and the junction held 7 bases outside the gene matches. The length of the CDR3 is 14 residues. Germline values: CDR1 GTSNPN, CDR2 SVGIG (reference sequence). The CDR3 nucleotides read TGTGCCTGGAGTGCCGGACAGGGATCGGAGCCCCAGCATTTT. Translated, it gives CAWSAGQGSEPQHF.